The rows below give T cell receptor beta chains drawn from one sample of a study of T cell repertoires in cytomegalovirus infection. Their antigens are not known. TCRdb recomputed calls from the reads with MiXCR, one row per CDR3 protein. Of some 940,000 distinct CDR3 sequences in the sample, around 30% are singletons; the top ten hold around 15%. This material consisted of cultured CD8+ T cells from PBMCs, taken from culture after CMV antigen stimulation. The source of these receptors is a human donor in good health (CMV status not recorded). Some clones in this sample may be carry-over from other donors' samples. The CDR3 runs from the conserved cysteine through the conserved F or W. Fields, in order: D gene, V gene, J gene, clone size, CDR3 DNA, CDR3 protein. D genes are given only for firm matches. Clone size is stated in some rows and not others, as once, few, many or a class when expanded.

.	TRBV20-1	TRBJ1-6	.	TGCAGTGCTAAGCTTGCCGGGACTCCCCTCCACTTT	CSAKLAGTPLHF
.	TRBV6-2/TRBV6-3	TRBJ2-1	few	TGTGCCAGCAGCCAGGGTCAGACTACTTGGGTCCCATTCTTC	CASSQGQTTWVPFF
.	TRBV3-1	TRBJ2-5	.	TGTGCCAGCAGCCAAAGGGGTAAGCGAGAGACCCAGTACTTC	CASSQRGKRETQYF
TRBD1	TRBV7-8	TRBJ2-1	many	TGTGCCAGCAGCTTAGCTTCAAATGGACAGGGGAAATTCTTC	CASSLASNGQGKFF
.	TRBV7-2	TRBJ2-1	many	TGTGCCAGCAGCCCTTTAGGGTTAGGGCATAATGAGCAGTTCTTC	CASSPLGLGHNEQFF
.	TRBV5-6	TRBJ2-3	.	TGTGCCAGCATCCGGGGGATCTTGACAGATACGCAGTATTTT	CASIRGILTDTQYF
TRBD2	TRBV6-6	TRBJ2-5	few	TGTGCCAGCAGTTGGTTAGCGGGGGAAGAGACCCAGTACTTC	CASSWLAGEETQYF
.	TRBV5-4	TRBJ1-6	.	TGTGCCAGCACCCCGGGGGGAAGCTCCTATAATTCACCCCTCCACTTT	CASTPGGSSYNSPLHF
.	TRBV7-6	TRBJ2-5	many	TGTGCCAGCAGCTTAGATTTTATTGCCACGATTCAGGGGACACAAGAGACCCAGTACTTC	CASSLDFIATIQGTQETQYF
.	TRBV7-2	TRBJ2-5	once	TGTGCCAGCAGCCTCGGACGGGGAAAGACCCAGTACTTC	CASSLGRGKTQYF
TRBD2	TRBV7-6	TRBJ2-1	many	TGTGCCAGCAGCTTAGCGTCCAGCGGGGCAACCTACAATGAGCAGTTCTTC	CASSLASSGATYNEQFF
.	TRBV7-2	TRBJ2-3	many	TGTGCCAGCAGCTTAGCGGCGGAATCGCTCACAGATACGCAGTATTTT	CASSLAAESLTDTQYF
.	TRBV27	TRBJ2-3	.	TGTGCCAGCGCCCACCCCGGACGCAGAGATACGCAGTATTTT	CASAHPGRRDTQYF
.	TRBV14	TRBJ1-2	.	TGTGCCAGCAGCAAAGGGCTAGCTAACTATGGCTACACCTTC	CASSKGLANYGYTF
.	TRBV12-3/TRBV12-4	TRBJ2-5	.	TGTGCCAGCAGTTCGTCCGAGACGGTCGGCGAGACCCAGTACTTC	CASSSSETVGETQYF
.	TRBV7-9	TRBJ1-5	.	TGTGCCAGCAGCGGGGACAACAGCAATCAGCCCCAGCATTTT	CASSGDNSNQPQHF
TRBD1	TRBV4-1	TRBJ2-1	.	TGCGCCAGCAGCCCAAGGCGACAGGGATCCTACAATGAGCAGTTCTTC	CASSPRRQGSYNEQFF
.	TRBV5-5	TRBJ2-7	.	TGTGCCAGCAGCACTTCGGACAGTTTTTTCTACGAGCAGTACTTC	CASSTSDSFFYEQYF
.	TRBV28	TRBJ1-5	.	TGTGCCAGCGGGTGGGGGGGAATGCCCCAGCATTTT	CASGWGGMPQHF
TRBD1	TRBV6-6	TRBJ2-5	.	TGTGCCAGCAGTTACTCCCGACAGGGCCCCCAAGAGACCCAGTACTTC	CASSYSRQGPQETQYF
.	TRBV2	TRBJ2-2	many	TGTGCCAGCAGTGTCTCCCATGTTCACACCGGGGAGCTGTTTTTT	CASSVSHVHTGELFF
.	TRBV7-3	TRBJ2-1	few	TGTGCCAGCAGCCCGGAGGGGGGCTGGTACAATGAGCAGTTCTTC	CASSPEGGWYNEQFF
.	TRBV7-8	TRBJ2-7	few	TGTGCCAGCACCTTTGAAGCAGGGAGCTCCTACGAGCAGTACTTC	CASTFEAGSSYEQYF
.	TRBV25-1	TRBJ2-3	.	TGTGCCAGCAGTGAATTTGCAGGTGTTCTAGATACGCAGTATTTT	CASSEFAGVLDTQYF
TRBD2	TRBV3-1	TRBJ2-7	.	TGTGCCAGCAGCCAAGATCTGGATGATAGCGGGGGGCCTACCTACGAGCAGTACTTC	CASSQDLDDSGGPTYEQYF
.	TRBV3-1	TRBJ1-4	.	TGTGCCAGCAGCCAAGATGTGGGCGATACTAATGAAAAACTGTTTTTT	CASSQDVGDTNEKLFF
.	TRBV2	TRBJ1-6	.	TGTGCCAGCAGTGAAGCGCTTCATCGACTCCACCACAATTCACCCCTCCACTTT	CASSEALHRLHHNSPLHF
.	TRBV12-3/TRBV12-4	TRBJ2-3	.	TGTGCGGATGAGGTAACAGATACGCAGTATTTT	CADEVTDTQYF
.	TRBV6-6	TRBJ1-4	many	TGTGCCAGCAGTTCAACAACAGGGCCTGCCCGTAATGAAAAACTGTTTTTT	CASSSTTGPARNEKLFF
.	TRBV5-8	TRBJ2-1	few	TGTGCCAGCAGCTTTAGGTACGGGGAAAATGAGCAGTTCTTC	CASSFRYGENEQFF
.	TRBV7-8	TRBJ1-1	many	TGTGCCAGCAGCACCGGGACGGCTGAAGCTTTCTTT	CASSTGTAEAFF
.	TRBV6-6	TRBJ1-1	.	TGTGCCAGCAGTTCCAGGGCGCGGGAAGCTGAAGCTTTCTTT	CASSSRAREAEAFF
.	TRBV25-1	TRBJ1-4	.	TGTGCCAGTAGGCAGGGATGGGGAAAACTGTTTTTT	CASRQGWGKLFF
.	TRBV27	TRBJ2-7	.	TGTGCCAGCGGCTCTTACGGGTACGAGCAGTACTTC	CASGSYGYEQYF
.	TRBV7-9	TRBJ2-2	few	TGTGCCAGCAGCGTTCGACCGACCTTAGAGTCCGGGGAGCTGTTTTTT	CASSVRPTLESGELFF
.	TRBV7-9	TRBJ2-7	many	TGTGCCAGCAGCTCAATTCGGACGGTTTCCTACGAGCAGTACTTC	CASSSIRTVSYEQYF
.	TRBV6-1	TRBJ1-1	.	TGTGCCAGCAGCAAAAACTACCTAACCCGGGACAAAAACACTGAAGCTTTCTTT	CASSKNYLTRDKNTEAFF
TRBD1	TRBV7-9	TRBJ1-2	many	TGTGCCAGCAGCTCCCCGACAGGGGACTATGGCTACACCTTC	CASSSPTGDYGYTF
.	TRBV4-1	TRBJ1-3	.	TGCGCCAGCAGCCAAGATGGGCAGTCTGGAAACACCATATATTTT	CASSQDGQSGNTIYF
TRBD2	TRBV7-6	TRBJ2-1	few	TGTGCCAGCAGCAACGCGGGGGGACAATACAATGAGCAGTTCTTC	CASSNAGGQYNEQFF
TRBD2	TRBV6-1	TRBJ2-1	many	TGTGCCAGCAGAAAGACTAGCGGGACGGGCCATGAGCAGTTCTTC	CASRKTSGTGHEQFF
TRBD1	TRBV6-2/TRBV6-3	TRBJ2-7	few	TGTGCCAGTCTTCCCGGACAGGGGTTCTACGAGCAGTACTTC	CASLPGQGFYEQYF
.	TRBV7-6	TRBJ1-1	many	TGTGCCAGCAGCGAGGGGGTATTCACTGAAGCTTTCTTT	CASSEGVFTEAFF
TRBD2	TRBV20-1	TRBJ2-4	.	TGCAGTGCTGGAACTAGCGGGGGATTCATTCAGTACTTC	CSAGTSGGFIQYF
.	TRBV6-1	TRBJ1-2	.	TGTGCCAGCAGTGAAGCTGAAGCCTATGGCTACACCTTC	CASSEAEAYGYTF
.	TRBV7-4	TRBJ2-2	few	TGTGCCAGCAGCAAAGAAGGGGAGCTGTTTTTT	CASSKEGELFF
TRBD2	TRBV7-2	TRBJ2-1	many	TGTGCCAGCAGCGCTACTAGCGGGGCATACTACAATGAGCAGTTCTTC	CASSATSGAYYNEQFF
.	TRBV12-3/TRBV12-4	TRBJ2-5	few	TGTGCCAGCAGAGGGACGTCTTGGACCCAGTACTTC	CASRGTSWTQYF
TRBD2	TRBV28	TRBJ2-7	.	TGTGCCAGCAGCTCCCGGACTAGCGGAACCTACGAGCAGTACTTC	CASSSRTSGTYEQYF
TRBD1	TRBV12-3/TRBV12-4	TRBJ2-1	few	TGTGCCAGCAGCTCCGGGACAGGGTACCATGAGCAGTTCTTC	CASSSGTGYHEQFF
TRBD1	TRBV20-1	TRBJ2-7	.	TGCAGTGGCAAGGGGGCGGCCGACTACGAGCAGTACTTC	CSGKGAADYEQYF